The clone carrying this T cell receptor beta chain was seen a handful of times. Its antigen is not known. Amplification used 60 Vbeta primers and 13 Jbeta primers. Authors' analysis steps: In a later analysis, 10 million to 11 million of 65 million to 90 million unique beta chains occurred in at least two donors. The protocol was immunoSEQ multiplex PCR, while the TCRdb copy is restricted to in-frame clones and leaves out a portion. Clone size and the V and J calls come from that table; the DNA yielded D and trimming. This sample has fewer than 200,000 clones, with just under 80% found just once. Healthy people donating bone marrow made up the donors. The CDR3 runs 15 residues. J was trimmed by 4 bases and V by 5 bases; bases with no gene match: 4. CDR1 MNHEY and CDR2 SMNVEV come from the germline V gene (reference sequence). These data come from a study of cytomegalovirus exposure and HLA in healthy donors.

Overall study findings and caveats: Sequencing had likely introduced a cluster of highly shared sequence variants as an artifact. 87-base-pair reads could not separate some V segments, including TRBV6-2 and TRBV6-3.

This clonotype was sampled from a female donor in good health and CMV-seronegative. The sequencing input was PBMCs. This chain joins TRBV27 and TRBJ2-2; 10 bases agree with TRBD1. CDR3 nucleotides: TGTGCCAGCAGTCCACGGGACAGGGGCACCGGGGAGCTGTTTTTT. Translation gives CASSPRDRGTGELFF.